These 12 T cell receptor beta chains originate from one sample sequenced in a study of CDR3 diversity in severe acne. Via MiXCR, TCRdb re-called the PCR reads, giving one row per CDR3 protein. The sample holds over 85,000 distinct CDR3 sequences, around 53% seen once. Sequencing was carried out using blood. The origin of the receptors is a male donor with acne.

This clonotype occurred many times. The chain carries TRBV28 and TRBJ2-2, with unresolved D. Trimming removed 5 bases at V and 7 bases at J, with 5 bases between. This CDR3 region has 11 residues. Germline V lookup: CDR1 MDHEN, CDR2 SYDVKM. CDR3: CASSPRGELFF. The CDR3 bases are TGTGCCAGCAGTCCTCGCGGGGAGCTGTTTTTT.

The rearrangement links TRBV7-9 to TRBJ2-7, with D possibly being TRBD1 (5 bases). Germline-derived CDR1 and CDR2 are SEHNR and FQNEAQ (reference sequence). The CDR3 consists of 12 residues. The V gene lost 1 base and the J gene lost 8 bases, with 9 bases spanning the gap. CDR3 nucleotide sequence: TGTGCCAGCAGCTTAGGAACAGGTCAGCAGTACTTC. The encoded protein is CASSLGTGQQYF.

In the case of this clonotype: A much larger clone lies a single base off, so this may be a read error. The chain recombines TRBV20-1 with TRBJ2-7; 11 bases line up with TRBD2. After removal of 1 base from V and 6 bases from J, the junction contained 8 bases not matched to a gene. The CDR3 has 15 residues. Germline V gene lookup returns CDR1 DFQATT and CDR2 SNEGSKA (reference sequence). CDR3 amino acids: CSARGVTSGRGEQYF. CDR3 nucleotides: TGCAGTGCTAGAGGTGTAACTAGCGGGAGAGGCGAGCAGTACTTC.

Written as DNA, the CDR3 is TGTGCCAGCAGCCGCATTTCAGGGGCACTCCACGAGCAGTACTTC. It specifies CASSRISGALHEQYF. The chain combines TRBV9 with TRBJ2-7; D perhaps matches TRBD1 (6 bases). The germline CDR1 and CDR2 sequences are SGDLS and YYNGEE. V lost 4 bases to trimming and J lost 5 bases, with 19 bases between them. The CDR3 spans 15 residues.

The chain carries TRBV6-5 and TRBJ1-1, with 7 bases lining up with TRBD1. J gave up 7 bases and V 8 bases, and 16 bases lay outside the gene matches. Germline V gene lookup returns CDR1 MNHEY and CDR2 SVGAGI. The CDR3 spans 15 residues. The CDR3 reads CASGSGQAIRNEAFF. CDR3 coding DNA: TGTGCCAGCGGTAGCGGACAGGCTATAAGAAATGAAGCTTTCTTT.

J is TRBJ2-7 and V is TRBV20-1; 9 bases agree with TRBD1. This CDR3 comprises 17 residues. With V trimmed by 2 bases and J by 3 bases, 14 bases remained unmatched. CDR1 is DFQATT and CDR2 is SNEGSKA in the germline V gene (reference sequence). CDR3 coding DNA: TGCAGTGCTAGACGCGGACAGGGGACAACCCTAAGCTACGAGCAGTACTTC. It is translated as CSARRGQGTTLSYEQYF.

This clonotype was counted ten times or more. The V and J genes are TRBV29-1 and TRBJ2-1; 7 bases map to TRBD1. Germline assignment: CDR1 SQVTM and CDR2 ANQGSEA. The CDR3 consists of 12 residues. With V trimmed by 2 bases and J by 16 bases, 11 bases remained unmatched. This chain's CDR3 is CSVEPPTGLRFF. CDR3 in DNA: TGCAGCGTTGAACCCCCGACAGGGCTGAGATTCTTC.

This clonotype showed up just a few times. This chain uses TRBV14 with TRBJ2-5; D may be TRBD1 (6 bases). The germline V gene encodes CDR1 SGHDN and CDR2 FVKESK. This CDR3 is built from 15 residues. Trimming cost V 2 bases and J 1 base, with 11 bases left between them. CDR3 protein: CASSQITGPQETQYF. The CDR3 nucleotides read TGTGCCAGCAGCCAAATCACAGGGCCCCAAGAGACCCAGTACTTC.

The chain uses TRBV7-9 and TRBJ2-2, with a weak D call TRBD1 (6 bases). Germline lookup yields CDR1 SEHNR and CDR2 FQNEAQ (reference sequence). The CDR3 spans 15 residues. V was clipped by 5 bases and J by 6 bases, with 16 bases between them. The CDR3 bases are TGTGCCAGCAGCCCACTCACAGGGTTGGCCGGGGAGCTGTTTTTT. Its translation: CASSPLTGLAGELFF.

Regarding this clonotype: This could be a read error, since a much larger clone is one nucleotide away. The chain uses TRBV12-3 or TRBV12-4 and TRBJ2-3; weak D call: TRBD1 (5 bases). The CDR3 has 14 amino acids. The CDR3 DNA follows: TGTGCCGGCAGTACCCAGGGCGCCACAGATACGCAGTATTTT. Amino acids: CAGSTQGATDTQYF.

V usage is TRBV7-3 and J usage is TRBJ2-5, with 11 bases that match TRBD1. Germline CDR1 reads SGHTA; CDR2 reads FQGTGA. This CDR3 contains 17 residues. V was clipped by 3 bases and J by 3 bases; unmatched bases: 9. The CDR3 nucleotides read TGTGCCAGCAGCTTGTATTTTGGGACAGGGGGGGAAGAGACCCAGTACTTC. Its translation is CASSLYFGTGGEETQYF. Looking up the rest from reference TRBV7-3 and TRBJ2-5 gives the full variable domain: GAGVSQTPSNKVTEKGKYVELRCDPISGHTALYWYRQSLGQGPEFLIYFQGTGAADDSGLPNDRFFAVRPEGSVSTLKIQRTERGDSAVYLCASSLYFGTGGEETQYFGPGTRLLVL.

This clonotype was seen only once. The V gene is TRBV20-1, the J gene TRBJ2-7, with a possible D match to TRBD2 (6 bases). Germline CDR1 and CDR2: DFQATT and SNEGSKA (reference sequence). This CDR3 spans 12 amino acids. The V gene lost 3 bases and the J gene lost 6 bases, with 12 bases spanning the gap. Written as DNA, the CDR3 is TGCAGTGCTAGCGGGGGAACTAGCGAGCAGTACTTC. This sequence encodes CSASGGTSEQYF.